The clone carrying this T cell receptor beta chain was found a few times. Its antigen remains unknown. The data derive from a study of CD8 T cells in ankylosing spondylitis. Broader study findings: Within ankylosing spondylitis blood, a TCR beta motif made up of eight highly homologous variants appeared to be characteristic. Disease-linked clones were reportedly significantly enriched in matched ankylosing spondylitis synovial fluid.

CDR3 length: 15 amino acids. Germline V CDR1 and CDR2: SGHRS, YFSETQ. V was clipped by 4 bases and J by 1 base; unmatched bases: 5. Using its own MiXCR run on the 5' RACE reads, TCRdb lists one record per CDR3 protein. The sample includes 300,000 to 350,000 distinct CDR3 sequences, roughly 20% seen only once; the top ten take roughly 4%. The clonotype comes from a female donor with ankylosing spondylitis or in good health (not recorded which). The sample comprised blood, either unsorted or a sorted T cell fraction (not recorded which). The chain has TRBV5-1 and TRBJ2-1; TRBD1 aligns across 7 bases. CDR3 residues: CASSDTGESYNEQFF. The CDR3 coding sequence is TGCGCCAGCAGCGACACAGGGGAATCCTACAATGAGCAGTTCTTC.